The 8 T cell receptor beta chains below were found in one sample sequenced in a study of T cells in Graves' hyperthyroidism and ophthalmopathy. Amplified TCR beta CDR3 regions came from RNA transcripts. Using the HTBI primer set, a first-round RT-PCR was run on the TCR CDR3. TCRdb re-derived calls from the multiplex PCR reads in MiXCR, one entry per CDR3 protein. The sample has more than 300,000 distinct CDR3 sequences, less than 15% seen once; the top ten hold roughly 9.2%. The sequencing sample was made of blood. The source is a woman aged 18 to 35 with Graves' hyperthyroidism.

This clonotype was observed once. The chain has TRBV9 and TRBJ1-4, with D uncertain. The CDR3 covers 14 residues. V was shortened by 4 bases and J by 4 bases, with 11 bases between the two germline ends. Germline loops: CDR1 SGDLS, CDR2 YYNGEE. This CDR3 reads CASSPPGGNEKLFF. In DNA, the CDR3 is TGTGCCAGCAGCCCTCCAGGTGGTAATGAAAAACTGTTTTTT.

This clonotype was recorded many times. The chain uses TRBV20-1 and TRBJ2-1, with 8 positions matching TRBD2. The CDR3 is made up of 15 amino acids. After removal of 2 bases from V and 8 bases from J, the junction contained 11 bases not matched to a gene. CDR1 DFQATT and CDR2 SNEGSKA come from the germline V gene (reference sequence). CDR3 in amino acids: CSARPRGGHLDEQFF. The CDR3 DNA follows: TGCAGTGCTAGACCACGGGGGGGCCATCTCGATGAGCAGTTCTTC.

This clonotype came up a few times. V and J are TRBV11-3 and TRBJ2-3, with 7 bases that match TRBD2. The CDR3 totals 17 residues. CDR1 and CDR2 from the germline V gene are SGHNT and YENEEA. V was pared by 5 bases and J by 2 bases, with 13 bases of the junction left unmatched. The CDR3 bases are TGTGCCAGCAGCCAGGTGGGACTACTACCCTCCACAGATACGCAGTATTTT. It is translated as CASSQVGLLPSTDTQYF.

This clonotype showed up many times. The CDR3: CASSWGLAGGLETQYF. The CDR3 nucleotides read TGCGCCAGCAGCTGGGGACTAGCGGGAGGTCTGGAGACCCAGTACTTC. The V call is TRBV5-1, the J call TRBJ2-5; the match to TRBD2 covers 15 bases. With 3 bases clipped from V and 5 bases from J, the junction kept 5 bases outside the gene matches. Per germline, CDR1 SGHRS and CDR2 YFSETQ. The CDR3 extends over 16 amino acids.

There are many counts of this clonotype. The chain carries TRBV28 and TRBJ2-2; D may match TRBD1 or TRBD2 (5 bases each). V was clipped by 2 bases and J by 0 bases, with 19 bases between them. The CDR3 is 19 residues long. In germline, CDR1 is MDHEN, CDR2 SYDVKM. DNA of the CDR3: TGTGCCAGCAGTTTAAATATAGGGGACCAGTTCGCGAACACCGGGGAGCTGTTTTTT. It specifies CASSLNIGDQFANTGELFF.

CDR3 amino acids: CASSLFQDRAPLHF. The CDR3 DNA reads as TGTGCCAGCAGTTTATTTCAGGACAGGGCCCCCCTCCACTTT. The rearrangement links TRBV28 to TRBJ1-6, with 8 bases lining up with TRBD1. Germline V gene data show CDR1 as MDHEN and CDR2 as SYDVKM. The CDR3 totals 14 residues. With V trimmed by 1 base and J by 13 bases, 6 bases remained unmatched.

This clonotype was seen ten or more times. This rearrangement joins TRBV6-1 to TRBJ2-1; possible D gene TRBD1, 6 bases. V was pared by 6 bases and J by 6 bases, with 21 bases between. The CDR3 spans 16 residues. Germline assignment: CDR1 MNHNS and CDR2 SASEGT. CDR3 protein: CASRVGVGTRGNEQFF. CDR3 coding DNA: TGTGCCAGCAGGGTAGGGGTCGGGACCAGGGGCAATGAGCAGTTCTTC.

This clonotype was picked up many times. The chain combines TRBV10-3 with TRBJ2-7; TRBD2 might be the D (6 bases). Trimming removed 4 bases from V and 4 bases from J, with 17 bases in between. The germline V gene encodes CDR1 ENHRY and CDR2 SYGVKD. CDR3 size: 15 residues. CDR3 sequence (DNA): TGTGCCATCAGTGGGGAAGGCGGGATAGGTTACGAGCAGTACTTC. As protein: CAISGEGGIGYEQYF.